This T cell receptor beta chain was documented in a study of T cells in Graves' hyperthyroidism and ophthalmopathy. With regard to this clonotype: Antigen: not known.

The source material, RNA transcripts, was used to amplify TCR beta CDR3 regions. TCR CDR3 regions were first amplified by RT-PCR with HTBI primers. TCRdb re-analysed the multiplex PCR reads in MiXCR, keeping a single row per CDR3 protein. Here the sample spans 610,000 or so distinct CDR3 sequences, roughly 50% being singletons. Points from the study as a whole: The model predicted ophthalmopathy a median around six months before onset.

The CDR3 has 14 residues. CDR1 and CDR2 (germline): ENHRY, SYGVKD. V lost 2 bases to trimming and J lost 7 bases, with 11 bases between them. The sequencing sample was made of peripheral blood or thyroid tissue (not recorded which). The receptor was isolated from a woman aged 18 to 35 with Graves' hyperthyroidism. The chain uses TRBV10-3 and TRBJ1-4; tentatively, D is TRBD1 (5 bases). CDR3 nucleotides: TGTGCCATCAGTGAGGGGGCGAGCACTGAAAAACTGTTTTTT. It translates to CAISEGASTEKLFF.